The following is a TCR beta chain sequence with its context. Profiled with immunoSEQ multiplex PCR; TCRdb holds only in-frame clones, not every one. The sample lists more than 150,000 clones; 75% to 95% were seen once. V was trimmed by 1 base and J by 7 bases, leaving 11 bases between them. This CDR3 has 14 residues. Germline CDR1 MDHEN, CDR2 SYDVKM. This entry belongs to a study of T cell responses to AZD1222 COVID-19 vaccine. The rearrangement joins TRBV28 to TRBJ2-1, with D possibly being TRBD1 (6 bases). Sequencing was performed on peripheral blood, taken on day 0 of AZD1222 vaccination. The receptor was derived from an adult in good health. The CDR3 here is CASSLYREGNEQFF. The CDR3 DNA follows: TGTGCCAGCAGTTTATACAGGGAAGGGAATGAGCAGTTCTTC. Full variable domain (missing parts from reference TRBV28 and TRBJ2-1): DVKVTQSSRYLVKRTGEKVFLECVQDMDHENMFWYRQDPGLGLRLIYFSYDVKMKEKGDIPEGYSVSREKKERFSLILESASTNQTSMYLCASSLYREGNEQFFGPGTRLTVL.